These 22 T cell receptor beta chains originate from one sample sequenced in a study of T-cell reconstitution after alpha-beta-depleted transplantation in children. As it was prepared, the TCRbeta library received unique molecular identifiers. TCRdb analysed the PCR reads with MiXCR anew, one entry per CDR3 protein. The sample has 350,000 to 500,000 distinct CDR3 sequences; over 40% are singletons. The sequencing here drew on PBMCs, taken before TCRalphabeta/CD19-depleted stem cell transplant. The receptors originated from a girl between 2 and 10 years old with aplastic anemia, due to receive a stem cell transplant.

This clonotype was seen many times. The genes are TRBV12-3 or TRBV12-4 and TRBJ2-3; D remains unclear. Trimming shortened V by 3 bases and J by 5 bases, and 15 bases separated the two germline ends. The CDR3 length is 15 residues. The CDR3 protein is CASSFIGDWGDTQYF. Here the CDR3 DNA reads TGTGCCAGCAGTTTTATTGGGGATTGGGGAGATACGCAGTATTTT.

This rearrangement joins TRBV10-3 to TRBJ2-5, with D maybe TRBD1 (6 bases). This CDR3 is 15 amino acids long. The ends were cut back, 2 bases at V and 4 bases at J, with 14 bases in the middle. Germline loops: CDR1 ENHRY, CDR2 SYGVKD. The CDR3, as DNA: TGTGCCATCAGTGAGCCACAGGGAAGGAGAGAGACCCAGTACTTC. Translated, it gives CAISEPQGRRETQYF.

This clonotype was counted many times. This sequence joins TRBV3-1 and TRBJ1-2, with TRBD1 identical over 7 bases. The CDR3 is 15 residues long. The trim removed 4 bases at V and 5 bases at J, leaving 10 bases unmatched. Germline CDR1 is LGHDT and CDR2 is YNNKEL (reference sequence). CDR3 coding DNA: TGTGCCAGCAGCCCTCGACAGGGCTGGCCATATGGCTACACCTTC. It translates to CASSPRQGWPYGYTF.

The V and J genes are TRBV20-1 and TRBJ2-7; the match to TRBD1 covers 8 bases. V shed 6 bases and J 5 bases; nucleotides not matched to a gene: 15. Germline lookup yields CDR1 DFQATT and CDR2 SNEGSKA (reference sequence). The CDR3 consists of 15 residues. This CDR3 reads CSAIAGGRGLNEQYF. The DNA for the CDR3 is TGCAGTGCGATCGCGGGTGGCAGGGGGCTAAACGAGCAGTACTTC.

This clonotype occurred once. The chain combines TRBV25-1 with TRBJ2-7; no clear D. Looked up from germline, CDR1 is MGHDK and CDR2 is SYGVNS. Deletions cut 8 bases from V and 6 bases from J, with 11 bases between. This CDR3 region has 11 residues. Here the CDR3 reads CASGSLGEQYF. The CDR3 DNA reads as TGTGCCAGCGGTAGCCTTGGCGAGCAGTACTTC.

This sequence joins TRBV29-1 and TRBJ2-3, with 8 nucleotides matching TRBD1. Germline V lookup: CDR1 SQVTM, CDR2 ANQGSEA. Germline trimming cut 5 bases from V and 3 bases from J; bases unmatched to any gene: 7. The length of the CDR3 is 14 residues. The CDR3 sequence is CSVQGAHLTDTQYF. In DNA, the CDR3 is TGCAGCGTTCAGGGGGCGCATCTGACAGATACGCAGTATTTT.

This rearrangement joins TRBV20-1 to TRBJ2-1; possible D gene TRBD2, 5 bases. Trimming took off 3 bases at V and 2 bases at J, with 8 bases between the two ends. Germline CDR1 is DFQATT and CDR2 is SNEGSKA (reference sequence). This CDR3 is built from 13 residues. The CDR3 bases are TGCAGTGCTAGTCGGGGTACCTACAATGAGCAGTTCTTC. Translated, it gives CSASRGTYNEQFF.

This clonotype was seen more than once but under ten times. The rearrangement joins TRBV6-1 to TRBJ1-5; a weak D match, TRBD1 (6 bases). The germline V gene encodes CDR1 MNHNS and CDR2 SASEGT. Deletions cut 6 bases from V and 1 base from J, with 7 bases between. This CDR3 contains 13 residues. CDR3 protein: CASRGQSNQPQHF. Here the CDR3 DNA reads TGTGCCAGCAGAGGACAGAGCAATCAGCCCCAGCATTTT.

To note about this clonotype: One base away lies a much larger clone, so this may be a sequencing read error. The J gene is TRBJ1-5, the V gene TRBV2, with 8 bases identical to TRBD1. CDR3 length equals 15 residues. The germline gives CDR1 SNHLY, CDR2 FYNNEI. The CDR3 DNA sequence: TGTGCCAGCATTGAAGAGACAGGGGGCAATCAGCCCCAGCATTTT. Translated: CASIEETGGNQPQHF. Supplemented by reference TRBV2 and TRBJ1-5, the full variable domain reads EPEVTQTPSHQVTQMGQEVILRCVPISNHLYFYWYRQILGQKVEFLVSFYNNEISEKSEIFDDQFSVERPDGSNFTLKIRSTKLEDSAMYFCASIEETGGNQPQHFGDGTRLSIL.

This clonotype was seen more than once but under ten times. The junction departs from germline at one end; a sequencing error may be responsible. The chain uses TRBV5-1 and TRBJ2-7, with no clear D. This CDR3 spans 11 amino acids. Germline CDR1 and CDR2: SGHRS and YFSETQ. CDR3 amino acids: CASSESYEQYF. Here the CDR3 DNA reads TGTGCCAGCAGTGAATCCTACGAGCAGTACTTC. Variable domain in full (rest from reference TRBV5-1 and TRBJ2-7): KAGVTQTPRYLIKTRGQQVTLSCSPISGHRSVSWYQQTPGQGLQFLFEYFSETQRNKGNFPGRFSGRQFSNSRSEMNVSTLELGDSALYLCASSESYEQYFGPGTRLTVT.

The chain combines TRBV29-1 with TRBJ1-2, with D hard to call. The CDR3 loop spans 16 amino acids. CDR1 and CDR2 from the germline V gene are SQVTM and ANQGSEA. Trimming shortened V by 5 bases and J by 2 bases, and 21 bases separated the two germline ends. CDR3 region: CSVHHPDEGYNYGYTF. Here the CDR3 DNA reads TGCAGCGTTCACCATCCCGACGAGGGCTACAACTATGGCTACACCTTC.

This clonotype was picked up a small number of times. The chain couples TRBV2 to TRBJ1-1, with unresolved D. The germline V and J ends were trimmed by 6 bases and 2 bases, with 10 bases remaining between them. Germline-derived CDR1 and CDR2 are SNHLY and FYNNEI. This CDR3 contains 13 residues. CDR3 residues: CASRVYSNTEAFF. The CDR3 DNA reads TGTGCCAGCAGGGTTTACAGCAACACTGAAGCTTTCTTT.

The rearrangement joins TRBV29-1 to TRBJ2-1; unclear D gene. Germline CDR1 is SQVTM and CDR2 is ANQGSEA. The length of the CDR3 is 12 residues. V was pared by 6 bases and J by 9 bases, with 15 bases between. DNA for the CDR3: TGCAGCGTATGGACCAGCTTCGGTGAGCAGTTCTTC. This gives the protein CSVWTSFGEQFF.

The chain uses TRBV20-1 and TRBJ2-1; 12 bases are a match to TRBD2. This CDR3 is built from 18 residues. The germline V gene encodes CDR1 DFQATT and CDR2 SNEGSKA (reference sequence). Trimming at V came to 1 base and at J to 1 base, leaving 8 bases not matched to a gene. CDR3 bases: TGCAGTGCTAGAGGGGCTAGCGGGAGGGCCACGTCCTACAATGAGCAGTTCTTC. It translates to CSARGASGRATSYNEQFF.

The chain uses TRBV5-1 and TRBJ2-1; a possible D gene is TRBD2 (5 bases). V lost 2 bases, J lost 0 bases, and 21 bases lay in between. The CDR3 is 19 amino acids. From germline, CDR1 is SGHRS and CDR2 YFSETQ. The CDR3 sequence: CASSFPAGRGGSSYNEQFF. CDR3 nucleotides: TGCGCCAGCAGCTTTCCGGCGGGCCGGGGTGGGAGCTCCTACAATGAGCAGTTCTTC.

This chain joins TRBV4-1 and TRBJ2-2; D is unclear. This CDR3 spans 15 amino acids. Germline V CDR1 and CDR2: MGHRA, YSYEKL. The V and J ends lost 1 base and 0 bases respectively, with 6 bases between them. The CDR3 DNA sequence: TGCGCCAGCAGCCAAGGGCTACCGAACACCGGGGAGCTGTTTTTT. It translates to CASSQGLPNTGELFF.

The V gene is TRBV29-1, the J gene TRBJ1-1; D possibly corresponds to TRBD1 (6 bases). Trimming left V 4 bases short and J 3 bases short, with 18 bases between. The CDR3 consists of 15 residues. Germline lookup yields CDR1 SQVTM and CDR2 ANQGSEA. CDR3 region: CSVVPNPTGHTEAFF. CDR3 nucleotide sequence: TGCAGCGTTGTCCCAAACCCCACAGGGCACACTGAAGCTTTCTTT.

This clonotype was seen a few times. The genes are TRBV20-1 and TRBJ1-5, with a weak D call TRBD1 (5 bases). Germline CDR1 DFQATT, CDR2 SNEGSKA (reference sequence). V gave up 6 bases and J gave up 1 base, with 16 bases separating them. CDR3 length equals 15 residues. The CDR3 DNA reads TGCAGTGCCCAGTTCGGGTGGGGGAGCAATCAGCCCCAGCATTTT. Its translation: CSAQFGWGSNQPQHF.

The CDR3 sequence: CASSQDQGAYSYNEQFF. CDR3 DNA: TGCGCCAGCAGCCAAGATCAAGGGGCATACTCCTACAATGAGCAGTTCTTC. The V call is TRBV4-1, the J call TRBJ2-1, with D tentatively TRBD1 (5 bases). CDR1 and CDR2 (germline): MGHRA, YSYEKL. The CDR3 covers 17 residues. The V and J ends lost 0 bases and 0 bases respectively, with 12 bases between them.

This clonotype was seen only once. This may be a read error: a much more frequent sequence differs by one nucleotide. This chain connects TRBV29-1 to TRBJ2-4, with 7 bases that match TRBD2. V trimming: 4 bases; J trimming: 7 bases; junction bases outside the gene matches: 10. Germline V gives CDR1 SQVTM, CDR2 ANQGSEA. The CDR3 runs 14 residues. The CDR3 is CSVAPSGISNIQYF. CDR3 DNA sequence: TGCAGCGTTGCCCCCAGCGGGATCTCCAACATTCAGTACTTC.

This clonotype was detected a few times. This rearrangement joins TRBV3-1 to TRBJ2-6; D unresolved. V was shortened by 0 bases and J by 4 bases, with 13 bases between the two germline ends. Germline V gene sequence: CDR1 LGHDT, CDR2 YNNKEL (reference sequence). The CDR3 extends over 17 amino acids. The CDR3 DNA is TGTGCCAGCAGCCAAGACCAGGCTTGGTCGGGGGCCAACGTCCTGACTTTC. Protein product: CASSQDQAWSGANVLTF.

The genes are TRBV20-1 and TRBJ2-1; D may be TRBD2 (5 bases). This CDR3 contains 16 residues. The V gene's germline CDR1 is DFQATT and CDR2 SNEGSKA (reference sequence). Trimming removed 5 bases from V and 0 bases from J, with 17 bases in between. In DNA, the CDR3 is TGCAGTGCTGGCCCCCGAAGCGGACGCTCCTACAATGAGCAGTTCTTC. The encoded protein is CSAGPRSGRSYNEQFF.